Listed here is a single TCR beta chain. Its target is unknown. The data stem from a study of identical twins. Study outcomes and limitations: Whereas memory repertoires showed no such difference, abundant cord blood beta clonotypes carried fewer insertions.

V shed 2 bases, J shed 2 bases, and the junction held 5 bases outside the gene matches. Germline values: CDR1 MGHDK, CDR2 SYGVNS. This CDR3 has 15 residues. TCRdb analysed the 5' RACE reads with MiXCR anew, one entry per CDR3 protein. The sample yields around 960,000 distinct CDR3 sequences, 9% to 15% seen once. The same sample was also used in a study of yellow fever vaccine responses in identical twins.

The TCR comes from a woman between 18 and 29 years old in good health. The specimen was PBMCs. The chain carries TRBV25-1 and TRBJ2-7, with 8 nucleotides matching TRBD2. In nucleotides, the CDR3 is TGTGCCAGCAGTGAAGTCGGGGGGGCACCCTACGAGCAGTACTTC. Protein: CASSEVGGAPYEQYF.